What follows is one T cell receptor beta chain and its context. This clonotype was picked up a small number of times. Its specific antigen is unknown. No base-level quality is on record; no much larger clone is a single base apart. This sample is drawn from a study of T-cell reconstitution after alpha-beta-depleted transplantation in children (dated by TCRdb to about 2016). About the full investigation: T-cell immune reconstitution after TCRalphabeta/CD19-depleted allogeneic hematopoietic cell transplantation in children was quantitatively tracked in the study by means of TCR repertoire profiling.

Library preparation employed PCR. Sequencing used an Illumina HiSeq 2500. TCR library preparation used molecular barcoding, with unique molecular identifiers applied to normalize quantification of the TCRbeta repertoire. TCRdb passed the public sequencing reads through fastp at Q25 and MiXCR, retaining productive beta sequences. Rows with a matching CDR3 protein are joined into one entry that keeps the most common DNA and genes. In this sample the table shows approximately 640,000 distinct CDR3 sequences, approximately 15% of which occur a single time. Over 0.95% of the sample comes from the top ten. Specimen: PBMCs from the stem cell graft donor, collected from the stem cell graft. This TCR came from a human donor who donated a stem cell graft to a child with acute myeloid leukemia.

The CDR3: CSARATSGGPYNEQFF. The sequence in DNA is TGCAGTGCTAGAGCGACTAGCGGGGGGCCTTACAATGAGCAGTTCTTC. The chain was built from TRBV20-1 and TRBJ2-1; the junction holds 13 bases that match TRBD2. The germline V gene (reference sequence) yields DFQATT for CDR1 and SNEGSKA for CDR2. Its CDR3 holds 16 amino acids, cysteine through phenylalanine. Just the 48-base CDR3 DNA is kept, in frame starting at base 1. The V end gives up 1 base and the J end 4 bases, leaving 4 bases in the junction not matched to a gene.